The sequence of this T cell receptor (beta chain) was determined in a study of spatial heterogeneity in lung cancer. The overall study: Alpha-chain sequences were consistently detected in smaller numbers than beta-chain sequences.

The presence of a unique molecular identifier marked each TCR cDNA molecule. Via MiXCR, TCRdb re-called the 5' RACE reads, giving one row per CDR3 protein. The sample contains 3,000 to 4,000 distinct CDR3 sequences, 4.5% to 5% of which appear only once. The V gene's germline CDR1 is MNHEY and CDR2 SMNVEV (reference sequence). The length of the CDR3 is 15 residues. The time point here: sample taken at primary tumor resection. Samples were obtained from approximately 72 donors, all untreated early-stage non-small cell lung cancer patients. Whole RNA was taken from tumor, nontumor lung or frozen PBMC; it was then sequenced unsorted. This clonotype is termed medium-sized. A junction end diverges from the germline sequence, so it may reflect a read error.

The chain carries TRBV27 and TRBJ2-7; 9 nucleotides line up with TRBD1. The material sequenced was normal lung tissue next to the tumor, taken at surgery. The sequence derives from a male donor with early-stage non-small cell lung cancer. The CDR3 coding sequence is TGTGCCAGCACTTTACAGGGACAGGGAGGCTACGAGCAGTACTTC. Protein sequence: CASTLQGQGGYEQYF.